The clone carrying this T cell receptor (beta chain) turned up a few times. Antigen: not known. These data are taken from a study of tumor-infiltrating lymphocytes in primary liver carcinoma. Whole-study context: Patients included men and women of 30 to 69 years. The study, taken as a whole, reports: A significantly higher top-250-clone fraction was found in tumors than in blood (p = 0.039). Unsorted bulk samples meant CD4+ and CD8+ repertoires went uncompared.

With a constant-region primer, TCR beta cDNA was made from about 0.55 ug of total RNA. Generation of the TCR beta libraries relied on three nested multiplex PCR rounds using slightly modified ARM-PCR. Two initial PCR rounds of around 10 cycles each paired TRBV1-TRBV30 forward primers with a C-beta reverse primer. MiXCR was run by TCRdb on the multiplex PCR reads, yielding one entry per CDR3 protein. The table lists fewer than 350,000 distinct CDR3 sequences, about 62% of them singletons. The CDR3 sequence is 15 residues long. V lost 4 bases, J lost 5 bases, and 6 bases stayed unmatched. From germline, CDR1 is MNHNS and CDR2 SASEGT. Blood RNA came from unsorted whole blood; germline DNA was also extracted. Investigators obtained about 4 milliliters of peripheral blood ahead of surgery.

This receptor was taken from a man aged 35-49 years with primary liver carcinoma and hepatitis B virus infection. The sample was peripheral blood. This chain joins TRBV6-1 and TRBJ1-4; 8 bases are shared with TRBD1. In DNA, the CDR3 is TGTGCCAGCAGTGTCCAGACAGGGGAAAATGAAAAACTGTTTTTT. Its translation: CASSVQTGENEKLFF.